The next 18 T cell receptor beta chains were all read from a single sample in a study of beta chain features in type 1 diabetes. Which antigens these TCRs recognize remains unknown. General observations from the study: There was a moderate but significant shortening of TCRB CDR3s in all four CD4+ subsets of Type 1 diabetes patients.

Reverse transcription of all isolated RNA meant that expressed TCRB transcripts were sequenced. Clones were sequenced by immunoSEQ multiplex PCR, and TCRdb holds only the in-frame ones, with some missing. The sample comprises about 650,000 clones, 9.5% to 15% of which are singletons, and roughly 0.11% rests with the top ten. Sample: naive CD4+ T cells from blood. The receptors were sampled from a man aged 25-45 years with type 1 diabetes.

The CDR3 protein is CASSLVGEDEQFF. The CDR3 DNA reads TGTGCCAGCAGCTTAGTGGGGGAGGATGAGCAGTTCTTC. The chain has TRBV7-2 and TRBJ2-1, with a weak D call TRBD2 (6 bases). The ends were cut back, 1 base at V and 8 bases at J, with 9 bases in the middle. Germline V lookup: CDR1 SGHTA, CDR2 FQGNSA. The CDR3 sequence is 13 residues long.

This clone was seen only a few times. Written as DNA, the CDR3 is TGTGCCAGCAGCTTAATGGGGGAGAAAGATACGCAGTATTTT. It is translated as CASSLMGEKDTQYF. This chain connects TRBV7-2 to TRBJ2-3; perhaps D is TRBD1 or TRBD2 (5 bases each). The CDR3 totals 14 residues. Germline lookup yields CDR1 SGHTA and CDR2 FQGNSA. Trimming took 2 bases from V and 5 from J, leaving 11 bases between them.

This chain links TRBV25-1 with TRBJ1-2, with D tentatively TRBD1 (6 bases). Germline loops: CDR1 MGHDK, CDR2 SYGVNS. The ends were cut back, 1 base at V and 5 bases at J, with 14 bases in the middle. This CDR3 contains 15 residues. The CDR3 reads CASSESDRPGYGYTF. The CDR3 DNA reads as TGTGCCAGCAGTGAATCTGACAGGCCTGGGTATGGCTACACCTTC.

This sequence joins TRBV7-2 and TRBJ2-3; D unresolved. Per germline, CDR1 SGHTA and CDR2 FQGNSA. The V and J ends lost 8 bases and 1 base respectively, with 13 bases between them. The CDR3 has 14 residues. The CDR3 nucleotides are TGTGCCAGCTCCTACAGATGGGGCACAGATACGCAGTATTTT. Translating it yields CASSYRWGTDTQYF.

The chain is built from TRBV6-5 and TRBJ2-1, with D possibly TRBD2 on 5 matching bases. V gave up 10 bases and J gave up 8 bases, with 18 bases separating them. The CDR3 extends over 13 amino acids. Germline V gene lookup returns CDR1 MNHEY and CDR2 SVGAGI. The CDR3: CAIASRLADEQFF. The CDR3 DNA follows: TGTGCCATTGCGAGTCGGCTAGCCGATGAGCAGTTCTTC.

This clone was found a few times. This chain connects TRBV6-6 to TRBJ1-4; D gene unclear. Trimming took 0 bases from V and 0 from J, leaving 8 bases between them. This CDR3 contains 16 residues. Germline V gene sequence: CDR1 MNHNY, CDR2 SVGAGI (reference sequence). DNA for the CDR3: TGTGCCAGCAGTTACTCGATATATGCAACTAATGAAAAACTGTTTTTT. Amino acids: CASSYSIYATNEKLFF.

This clone was seen more than once but under ten times. The chain joins TRBV19 to TRBJ2-4; unclear D gene. This CDR3 is 17 amino acids long. Germline CDR1 and CDR2: LNHDA and SQIVND (reference sequence). V was trimmed by 6 bases and J by 0 bases, leaving 18 bases between them. The CDR3 loop is CASSNSFRELAKNIQYF. CDR3 DNA sequence: TGTGCCAGTAGCAACTCCTTCCGAGAACTAGCCAAAAACATTCAGTACTTC.

This chain connects TRBV9 to TRBJ2-1, with D maybe TRBD1 (5 bases). The germline V gene has CDR1 SGDLS and CDR2 YYNGEE. The CDR3 covers 14 residues. The germline V and J ends were trimmed by 4 bases and 5 bases, with 13 bases remaining between them. CDR3 bases: TGTGCCAGCAGCCCTAGAAAGGGGAACAATGAGCAGTTCTTC. Translating it yields CASSPRKGNNEQFF.

The chain uses TRBV28 and TRBJ2-6; 8 nucleotides line up with TRBD1. Germline CDR1 MDHEN, CDR2 SYDVKM. The CDR3 runs to 16 residues. V lost 5 bases to trimming and J lost 2 bases; unmatched junction nucleotides: 5. CDR3: CASSKTGVPGANVLTF. CDR3 sequence (DNA): TGTGCCAGCAGTAAGACAGGGGTACCTGGGGCCAACGTCCTGACTTTC.

The rearrangement joins TRBV7-2 to TRBJ2-3, with TRBD1 as a possible D gene (5 bases). V lost 5 bases and J lost 2, with 11 bases in between. The CDR3 totals 14 residues. Germline-derived CDR1 and CDR2 are SGHTA and FQGNSA. CDR3 nucleotides: TGTGCCAGCAGCGTCCCAGGGAACACAGATACGCAGTATTTT. Protein sequence: CASSVPGNTDTQYF.

This clone was seen more than once but under ten times. The chain employs TRBV29-1 and TRBJ1-4; D might be TRBD1 (5 bases). Trimming removed 4 bases from V and 8 bases from J, with 11 bases in between. Germline V gene sequence: CDR1 SQVTM, CDR2 ANQGSEA. The CDR3 runs 12 residues. CDR3 nucleotides: TGCAGCGTTGGAGGGGAAGGCGAAAAACTGTTTTTT. Translating it yields CSVGGEGEKLFF.

This clone was counted only a few times. The V and J genes are TRBV19 and TRBJ2-7; 9 positions match TRBD1. Germline CDR1 and CDR2: LNHDA and SQIVND (reference sequence). The CDR3 is 13 amino acids. V shed 9 bases, J shed 7 bases, and the junction held 10 bases outside the gene matches. CDR3 bases: TGTGCCAGCTTGGGACAGGGTCATGGGGAGCAGTACTTC. Residues: CASLGQGHGEQYF. The entire variable domain, with the rest obtained from reference TRBV19 and TRBJ2-7, is as follows: DGGITQSPKYLFRKEGQNVTLSCEQNLNHDAMYWYRQDPGQGLRLIYYSQIVNDFQKGDIAEGYSVSREKKESFPLTVTSAQKNPTAFYLCASLGQGHGEQYFGPGTRLTVT.

This clone has only a few counts. The chain employs TRBV18 and TRBJ2-1, with a possible D match to TRBD1 (6 bases). The CDR3 has 13 amino acids. The germline V gene encodes CDR1 KGHSH and CDR2 LQKENI. V lost 1 base and J 8 bases, leaving 9 bases between the germline ends. Here the CDR3 reads CASSPREGDEQFF. The DNA for the CDR3 is TGTGCCAGCTCACCACGAGAGGGGGATGAGCAGTTCTTC.

A few counts support this clone. The gene calls are TRBV27 and TRBJ1-1; maybe TRBD1 (5 bases). Trimming pared 5 bases from V and 1 base from J, leaving 11 bases between. Germline V gene sequence: CDR1 MNHEY, CDR2 SMNVEV (reference sequence). This CDR3 is 14 amino acids long. As DNA, the CDR3 is TGTGCCAGCAGTCGGGGGACTTGGAACACTGAAGCTTTCTTT. Protein product: CASSRGTWNTEAFF.

This clone has more than one count but fewer than ten. The chain couples TRBV19 to TRBJ2-3; D ambiguous. Trimming stripped 6 bases from V and 5 bases from J, with 6 bases between. CDR1 and CDR2 from the germline V gene are LNHDA and SQIVND (reference sequence). The CDR3 is 11 residues long. CDR3 sequence (DNA): TGTGCCAGTAGATTCGGAGATACGCAGTATTTT. Residues: CASRFGDTQYF.

About this clone: No conserved phenylalanine or tryptophan ends this CDR3, so it is likely a read error. DNA for the CDR3: TGTGCCAGCAGTTTGAGTCAGGGAGCCTACGAGCAGTACTCC. It encodes CASSLSQGAYEQYS. This chain joins TRBV28 and TRBJ2-7; D might be TRBD1 or TRBD2, each matching 5 bases. The germline V and J ends were trimmed by 3 bases and 2 bases, with 11 bases remaining between them. This CDR3 contains 14 residues. Germline V lookup: CDR1 MDHEN, CDR2 SYDVKM.

V usage is TRBV2 and J usage is TRBJ1-1; D is perhaps TRBD1 (5 bases). The V gene lost 9 bases and the J gene lost 1 base, with 12 bases spanning the gap. There are 13 residues in the CDR3. Germline V gene lookup returns CDR1 SNHLY and CDR2 FYNNEI. The CDR3 nucleotides are TGTGCCAGGGGGATGACAGCGAACACTGAAGCTTTCTTT. Protein sequence: CARGMTANTEAFF.

The gene calls are TRBV18 and TRBJ2-3, with 9 nucleotides matching TRBD2. Germline CDR1 and CDR2: KGHSH and LQKENI. V shed 4 bases, J shed 2 bases, and the junction held 13 bases outside the gene matches. The CDR3 contains 18 residues. The CDR3: CASSLLRTSGRNTDTQYF. Written as DNA, the CDR3 is TGTGCCAGCTCACTCTTACGCACTAGCGGGCGGAACACAGATACGCAGTATTTT.